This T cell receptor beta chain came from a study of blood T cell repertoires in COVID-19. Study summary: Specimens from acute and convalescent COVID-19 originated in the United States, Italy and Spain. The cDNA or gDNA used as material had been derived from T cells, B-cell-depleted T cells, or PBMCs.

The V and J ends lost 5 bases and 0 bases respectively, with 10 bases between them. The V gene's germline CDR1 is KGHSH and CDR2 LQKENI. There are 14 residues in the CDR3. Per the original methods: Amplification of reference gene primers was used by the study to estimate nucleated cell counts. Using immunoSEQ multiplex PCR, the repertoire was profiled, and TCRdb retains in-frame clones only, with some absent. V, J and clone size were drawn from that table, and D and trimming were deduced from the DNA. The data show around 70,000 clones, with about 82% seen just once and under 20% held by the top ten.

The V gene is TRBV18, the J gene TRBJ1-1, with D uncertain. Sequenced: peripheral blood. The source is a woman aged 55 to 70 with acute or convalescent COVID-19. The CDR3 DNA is TGTGCCAGCTCATGGCGGGATCTGAACACTGAAGCTTTCTTT. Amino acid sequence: CASSWRDLNTEAFF.